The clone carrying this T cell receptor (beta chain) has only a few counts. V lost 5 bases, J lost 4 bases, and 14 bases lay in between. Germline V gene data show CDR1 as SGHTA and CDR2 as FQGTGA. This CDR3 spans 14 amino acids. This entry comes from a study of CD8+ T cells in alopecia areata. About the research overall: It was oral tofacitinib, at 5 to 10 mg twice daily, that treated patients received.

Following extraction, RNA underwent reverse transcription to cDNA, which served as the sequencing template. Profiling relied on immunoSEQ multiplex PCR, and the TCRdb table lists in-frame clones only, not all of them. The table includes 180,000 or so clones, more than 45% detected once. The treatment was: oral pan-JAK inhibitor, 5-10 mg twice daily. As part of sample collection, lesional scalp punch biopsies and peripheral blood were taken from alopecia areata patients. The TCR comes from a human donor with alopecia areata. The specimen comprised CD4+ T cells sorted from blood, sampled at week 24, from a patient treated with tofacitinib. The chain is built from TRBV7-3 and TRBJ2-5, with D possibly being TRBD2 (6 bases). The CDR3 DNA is TGTGCCAGCAGCCCAATGCGGAGGGGAGAGACCCAGTACTTC. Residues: CASSPMRRGETQYF.